Below, 25 T cell receptor beta chains from the same sample are listed, as sequenced in a study of beta chain features in type 1 diabetes. Expressed TCRB transcripts were sequenced, since all the RNA that had been isolated was reverse transcribed. TCRdb keeps only in-frame clones here, not all; method: immunoSEQ multiplex PCR. The sample lists about 350,000 clones, 15% to 20% occurring once. The source material was naive CD4+ T cells from blood. These receptors originate from a woman under 30 in good health.

This chain uses TRBV7-9 with TRBJ1-5; 9 bases line up with TRBD1. The CDR3 contains 15 residues. Germline loops: CDR1 SEHNR, CDR2 FQNEAQ (reference sequence). J was trimmed by 9 bases and V by 4 bases; bases with no gene match: 10. CDR3 sequence (DNA): TGTGCCAGCAGCTCGGGACAGGGACATATCCTGCCCCAGCATTTT. Amino acids: CASSSGQGHILPQHF. Using reference TRBV7-9 and TRBJ1-5 for the parts outside the CDR3, the full variable domain is DTGVSQNPRHKITKRGQNVTFRCDPISEHNRLYWYRQTLGQGPEFLTYFQNEAQLEKSRLLSDRFSAERPKGSFSTLEIQRTEQGDSAMYLCASSSGQGHILPQHFGDGTRLSIL.

This clone came up a few times. This chain links TRBV7-8 with TRBJ2-1, with D perhaps matching TRBD1 (5 bases). Germline CDR1 reads SGHVS; CDR2 reads FQNEAQ. CDR3 size: 12 residues. Trimming left V 5 bases short and J 10 bases short, with 12 bases between. The CDR3 protein is CASSQGEGEQFF. Written as DNA, the CDR3 is TGTGCCAGCAGCCAGGGTGAAGGGGAGCAGTTCTTC.

This clone was seen a few times. The chain combines TRBV5-4 with TRBJ1-1; D remains ambiguous. There are 14 residues in the CDR3. In germline, CDR1 is SGHNT, CDR2 YYREEE (reference sequence). V lost 4 bases, J lost 3 bases, and 13 bases lay in between. The CDR3 spells CASSTPRSDTEAFF. CDR3 nucleotide sequence: TGTGCCAGCAGCACGCCCAGGTCGGACACTGAAGCTTTCTTT.

A single count supports this clone. V gene TRBV7-9 combines with J gene TRBJ2-3; weak D call: TRBD1 (6 bases). The CDR3 covers 17 residues. V was trimmed by 5 bases and J by 9 bases, leaving 27 bases between them. Per germline, CDR1 SEHNR and CDR2 FQNEAQ (reference sequence). The CDR3, as DNA: TGTGCCAGCAGCGCCTCCGGGACGTCCGTCGGGACATGGACGCAGTATTTT. It specifies CASSASGTSVGTWTQYF.

V and J are TRBV18 and TRBJ1-1; a weak D match, TRBD1 (6 bases). The V end was cut by 3 bases, the J end by 0 bases, with 23 bases between. Germline-derived CDR1 and CDR2 are KGHSH and LQKENI. The CDR3 spans 19 residues. The CDR3 bases are TGTGCCAGCTCACCCATCGGAGGGGGGGGCGGGTTCATGAACACTGAAGCTTTCTTT. Its protein is CASSPIGGGGGFMNTEAFF.

The V and J genes are TRBV9 and TRBJ2-2; possibly TRBD2 for D (6 bases). V lost 0 bases, J lost 6 bases, and 21 bases lay in between. The CDR3 sequence is 18 residues long. CDR1 is SGDLS, CDR2 YYNGEE, per germline. The CDR3 DNA sequence: TGTGCCAGCAGCGTAGGAAGTTGGCGGGGTCCTTCGGCCGGGGAGCTGTTTTTT. Translating it yields CASSVGSWRGPSAGELFF.

The chain recombines TRBV11-1 with TRBJ2-2; D is possibly TRBD2 (6 bases). There are 15 residues in the CDR3. Germline-derived CDR1 and CDR2 are SGHAT and FQDESV (reference sequence). Trimming left V 7 bases short and J 1 base short, with 13 bases between. The CDR3 sequence is CASNGGAQNTGELFF. The CDR3 DNA reads TGTGCCAGCAACGGCGGGGCACAGAACACCGGGGAGCTGTTTTTT.

The V gene is TRBV30, the J gene TRBJ1-1, with D perhaps matching TRBD1 (6 bases). The CDR3 has 13 residues. CDR1 GTSNPN and CDR2 SVGIG come from the germline V gene (reference sequence). Trimming took 2 bases from V and 5 from J, leaving 12 bases between them. This CDR3 is CAWSSQGETEAFF. The CDR3 coding sequence is TGTGCCTGGAGTTCACAGGGCGAGACTGAAGCTTTCTTT. Complete variable domain (other parts from reference TRBV30 and TRBJ1-1): SQTIHQWPATLVQPVGSPLSLECTVEGTSNPNLYWYRQAAGRGLQLLFYSVGIGQISSEVPQNLSASRPQDRQFILSSKKLLLSDSGFYLCAWSSQGETEAFFGQGTRLTVV.

V is TRBV27 and J is TRBJ2-5, with 7 bases identical to TRBD2. The germline CDR1 and CDR2 sequences are MNHEY and SMNVEV (reference sequence). V lost 5 bases to trimming and J lost 4 bases; unmatched junction nucleotides: 4. The CDR3 consists of 13 residues. The CDR3 DNA sequence: TGTGCCAGCAGTCCTAGCGGTAGAGAGACCCAGTACTTC. Protein product: CASSPSGRETQYF.

V gene TRBV6-5 combines with J gene TRBJ1-2; weak D call: TRBD1 (6 bases). The CDR3 totals 13 residues. The V end was cut by 7 bases, the J end by 3 bases, with 12 bases between. Germline CDR1 and CDR2: MNHEY and SVGAGI. The CDR3 sequence: CASTSDSHYGYTF. In nucleotides, the CDR3 is TGTGCCAGCACCTCGGACAGCCACTATGGCTACACCTTC.

The chain links TRBV9 to TRBJ2-1; a weak D match, TRBD1 (5 bases). Trimming left V 2 bases short and J 8 bases short, with 11 bases between. The CDR3 spans 13 residues. Looked up from germline, CDR1 is SGDLS and CDR2 is YYNGEE. CDR3: CASSVSLRDEQFF. For the CDR3, the DNA is TGTGCCAGCAGCGTCAGTCTCAGGGATGAGCAGTTCTTC.

This chain links TRBV2 with TRBJ1-3, with D possibly TRBD1 on 6 matching bases. The germline V gene encodes CDR1 SNHLY and CDR2 FYNNEI. This CDR3 has 15 amino acids. Trimming removed 6 bases at V and 3 bases at J, with 15 bases between. CDR3 DNA: TGTGCCAGCAGCCGAACAGGGATCGGTGGAAACACCATATATTTT. Translated: CASSRTGIGGNTIYF.

The V gene is TRBV27, the J gene TRBJ1-2; D is possibly TRBD1 (6 bases). Between the trimmed V and J ends, which lost 6 bases and 8 bases, there was a span of 13 bases. Per germline, CDR1 MNHEY and CDR2 SMNVEV (reference sequence). This CDR3 has 12 amino acids. The CDR3 DNA reads TGTGCCAGCAGCCAGGCAGGGGTCGGCTACACCTTC. Protein product: CASSQAGVGYTF.

J is TRBJ2-1 and V is TRBV19; TRBD1 matches at 9 bases. CDR1 and CDR2 from the germline V gene are LNHDA and SQIVND (reference sequence). V lost 8 bases, J lost 6 bases, and 11 bases stayed unmatched. This CDR3 has 15 amino acids. The CDR3 nucleotides read TGTGCCAGTCAAGATCCGGGACAGGGTTTCAATGAGCAGTTCTTC. This sequence encodes CASQDPGQGFNEQFF.

This clone was detected only a few times. The chain combines TRBV6-9 with TRBJ2-1; D is unresolved. CDR1 and CDR2 from the germline V gene are MNHGY and SVAAGI. The CDR3 runs 11 residues. Between the trimmed V and J ends, which lost 5 bases and 12 bases, there was a span of 11 bases. DNA for the CDR3: TGTGCCAGCAGTCCCTCAGACTGGCAGTTCTTC. This sequence encodes CASSPSDWQFF.

This clone was seen more than once but under ten times. This chain links TRBV7-9 with TRBJ2-1, with a tentative D call TRBD2 (6 bases). Germline assignment: CDR1 SEHNR and CDR2 FQNEAQ (reference sequence). The CDR3 extends over 13 amino acids. V shed 5 bases and J shed 4 bases, with 9 bases lying between them. This CDR3 is CASSQGLYNEQFF. The CDR3 DNA reads as TGTGCCAGCAGCCAGGGACTTTACAATGAGCAGTTCTTC.

This clone appeared a few times. The chain couples TRBV6-1 to TRBJ2-7; D not certain. The CDR3 runs to 13 residues. Germline V gives CDR1 MNHNS, CDR2 SASEGT. Deletions cut 3 bases from V and 1 base from J, with 7 bases between. The CDR3 sequence is CASSEVLSYEQYF. CDR3 sequence (DNA): TGTGCCAGCAGTGAGGTGCTATCCTACGAGCAGTACTTC.

This clone came up a few times. Other DNA sequences in this specimen translate into the identical CDR3. V usage is TRBV6-1 and J usage is TRBJ2-5; tentative D call: TRBD1 (5 bases). Deletions cut 1 base from V and 2 bases from J, with 8 bases between. The CDR3 runs 14 residues. From germline, CDR1 is MNHNS and CDR2 SASEGT. The DNA for the CDR3 is TGTGCCAGCAGTGAAGGCCAGGGACAAGAGACCCAGTACTTC. Its translation: CASSEGQGQETQYF.

V usage is TRBV10-3 and J usage is TRBJ1-1; a weak D match, TRBD1 (5 bases). Per the germline V gene, CDR1 is ENHRY and CDR2 is SYGVKD. The V and J ends lost 6 bases and 7 bases respectively, with 15 bases between them. The CDR3 sequence is 13 residues long. The CDR3 here is CAISPQGRVEAFF. CDR3 DNA sequence: TGTGCCATCAGCCCACAAGGCAGGGTTGAAGCTTTCTTT.

This chain connects TRBV9 to TRBJ2-3; D possibly corresponds to TRBD2 (6 bases). Trimming stripped 5 bases from V and 0 bases from J, with 7 bases between. CDR3 size: 13 residues. Per germline, CDR1 SGDLS and CDR2 YYNGEE. CDR3 DNA sequence: TGTGCCAGCAGGCGGGGAAGCACAGATACGCAGTATTTT. It encodes CASRRGSTDTQYF. The variable domain in full, with the rest retrieved from reference TRBV9 and TRBJ2-3, is DSGVTQTPKHLITATGQRVTLRCSPRSGDLSVYWYQQSLDQGLQFLIQYYNGEERAKGNILERFSAQQFPDLHSELNLSSLELGDSALYFCASRRGSTDTQYFGPGTRLTVL.

This clone appeared a few times. The rearrangement uses TRBV6-6 and TRBJ2-5, with D hard to call. Between the trimmed V and J ends, which lost 7 bases and 0 bases, there was a span of 3 bases. Germline-derived CDR1 and CDR2 are MNHNY and SVGAGI (reference sequence). The CDR3 has 11 residues. The CDR3: CASTDQETQYF. As DNA, the CDR3 is TGTGCCAGCACCGACCAAGAGACCCAGTACTTC.

The chain employs TRBV30 and TRBJ2-5, with D possibly being TRBD1 (6 bases). The germline V gene has CDR1 GTSNPN and CDR2 SVGIG (reference sequence). The length of the CDR3 is 16 residues. V shed 0 bases and J shed 1 base, with 15 bases lying between them. CDR3 DNA sequence: TGTGCCTGGAGTGTTGTCAGGACAGCCCTCCAAGAGACCCAGTACTTC. Protein product: CAWSVVRTALQETQYF.

In DNA, the CDR3 is TGTGCCAGTAATCCGGGACAGGGGGCCGAGCAGTACTTC. It translates to CASNPGQGAEQYF. V is TRBV19 and J is TRBJ2-7, with 12 bases identical to TRBD1. From germline, CDR1 is LNHDA and CDR2 SQIVND (reference sequence). This CDR3 is 13 amino acids long. V dropped 7 bases and J dropped 6; count of bases not matched to a gene: 4.

This chain uses TRBV30 with TRBJ1-2, with TRBD1 as a possible D gene (6 bases). This CDR3 contains 15 residues. Germline V gives CDR1 GTSNPN, CDR2 SVGIG (reference sequence). V was clipped by 0 bases and J by 9 bases, with 20 bases between them. The CDR3 DNA is TGTGCCTGGAGTGTACCCCGACAGGACCCTTATCGCTACACCTTC. This sequence encodes CAWSVPRQDPYRYTF.

The chain employs TRBV7-3 and TRBJ2-3; D is perhaps TRBD2 (6 bases). V was shortened by 5 bases and J by 2 bases, with 8 bases between the two germline ends. The CDR3 loop spans 13 amino acids. The V gene's germline CDR1 is SGHTA and CDR2 FQGTGA. CDR3 coding DNA: TGTGCCAGCAGCGTGGACTACACAGATACGCAGTATTTT. Amino acids: CASSVDYTDTQYF.